Shown below are 32 T cell receptor beta chains from a single sample sequenced in a study of blood T cells in healthy people across ages. Primed by a sample-barcoded 5' primer and a J-beta primer mix, a second PCR proceeded for about 7 to 11 cycles. TCRdb re-analysed the 5' RACE reads in MiXCR, keeping a single row per CDR3 protein. In the table there are about 1.1 million distinct CDR3 sequences, around two fifths of which are singletons. The specimen was blood. All receptors derive from a man in his late teens or twenties in good health.

The chain couples TRBV7-8 to TRBJ2-2, with D perhaps TRBD1 or TRBD2 (5 bases each). CDR3 length equals 16 residues. Germline CDR1 and CDR2: SGHVS and FQNEAQ. The V end was cut by 6 bases, the J end by 2 bases, with 16 bases between. The CDR3 sequence is CASRSLLGDNTGELFF. The CDR3 DNA sequence: TGTGCCAGCAGGTCCCTTTTGGGGGACAACACCGGGGAGCTGTTTTTT.

The chain links TRBV4-2 to TRBJ2-3, with 9 bases aligning to TRBD1. CDR3 length: 17 residues. Losses at the gene ends were 3 bases for V and 0 bases for J; bases not matched to a gene: 7. Germline CDR1 and CDR2: LGHNA and YNFKEQ. Written as DNA, the CDR3 is TGTGCCAGCAGCCAGAGGACCGGGACAGGGAGCACAGATACGCAGTATTTT. Translated: CASSQRTGTGSTDTQYF.

The V gene is TRBV7-3, the J gene TRBJ2-3, with TRBD1 identical over 7 bases. CDR1 and CDR2 (germline): SGHTA, FQGTGA. The length of the CDR3 is 16 residues. V dropped 1 base and J dropped 0; count of bases not matched to a gene: 4. The CDR3 reads CASSLRGQTSTDTQYF. The CDR3 DNA follows: TGTGCCAGCAGCTTAAGGGGACAGACTAGCACAGATACGCAGTATTTT.

This clonotype was picked up a small number of times. The V gene is TRBV20-1, the J gene TRBJ1-1; no reliable D call. The length of the CDR3 is 11 residues. Germline loops: CDR1 DFQATT, CDR2 SNEGSKA (reference sequence). Between the trimmed V and J ends, which lost 3 bases and 6 bases, there was a span of 8 bases. The CDR3 nucleotides are TGCAGTGCTAGTCGGCCGGCTGAAGCTTTCTTT. Its protein is CSASRPAEAFF.

This chain links TRBV20-1 with TRBJ2-7; D might be TRBD2 (5 bases). Trimming removed 6 bases at V and 2 bases at J, with 17 bases between. CDR1 and CDR2 (germline): DFQATT, SNEGSKA (reference sequence). This CDR3 region has 14 residues. The CDR3 loop is CSADGVDNAYEQYF. CDR3 nucleotide sequence: TGCAGTGCCGACGGGGTGGATAACGCCTACGAGCAGTACTTC.

This clonotype was seen at least ten times. The chain couples TRBV12-3 or TRBV12-4 to TRBJ2-1; TRBD2 matches 8 bases. V lost 5 bases and J lost 6; bases outside the gene matches: 12. The CDR3 sequence is 16 residues long. The CDR3: CASSLKGRLARNEQFF. CDR3 nucleotides: TGTGCCAGCAGTCTCAAAGGGCGACTAGCGCGCAATGAGCAGTTCTTC.

The table lists this clonotype with a few counts. The chain employs TRBV15 and TRBJ2-4, with a tentative D call TRBD2 (5 bases). Trimming removed 0 bases from V and 0 bases from J, with 15 bases in between. The CDR3 extends over 18 amino acids. The germline CDR1 and CDR2 sequences are LNHNV and YYDKDF (reference sequence). The CDR3 nucleotides read TGTGCCACCAGCAGAGACCCGGGAAGCTCATTAGCCAAAAACATTCAGTACTTC. Translating it yields CATSRDPGSSLAKNIQYF.

This clonotype occurred a few times. CDR3 DNA: TGTGCCAGCAGTTTGTGGGACCTAGGCGGAGAGACCCAGTACTTC. The encoded protein is CASSLWDLGGETQYF. The chain joins TRBV6-2 or TRBV6-3 to TRBJ2-5; possibly TRBD1 or TRBD2 for D (5 bases each). Trimming took 4 bases from V and 4 from J, leaving 16 bases between them. Germline lookup yields CDR1 MNHEY and CDR2 SVGEGT. CDR3 length equals 15 residues.

As concerns this clonotype: A read error may be the cause here, since a much bigger clone is one base away. V is TRBV6-2 or TRBV6-3 and J is TRBJ2-1; no reliable D call. This CDR3 comprises 13 residues. The V end was cut by 7 bases, the J end by 10 bases, with 17 bases between. Germline V gene lookup returns CDR1 MNHEY and CDR2 SVGEGT. CDR3 nucleotides: TGTGCCAGCACAGGACGGAATTCCTACGAGCAGTTCTTC. This gives the protein CASTGRNSYEQFF.

The gene calls are TRBV7-9 and TRBJ2-1; possibly TRBD2 for D (6 bases). This CDR3 has 17 residues. With 1 base removed from V and 1 base from J, the gap between germline ends came to 14 bases. The germline gives CDR1 SEHNR, CDR2 FQNEAQ (reference sequence). The CDR3 sequence is CASSLGWSGRSYNEQFF. CDR3 coding DNA: TGTGCCAGCAGCTTAGGGTGGTCGGGGAGGTCCTACAATGAGCAGTTCTTC.

V and J are TRBV12-3 or TRBV12-4 and TRBJ2-3; D tentatively fits TRBD1 or TRBD2 (5 bases each). The CDR3 spans 16 residues. Deletions cut 6 bases from V and 0 bases from J, with 16 bases between. The CDR3 DNA is TGTGCCAGCAGCCGGGACCCACGAACTAGCACAGATACGCAGTATTTT. Its protein product is CASSRDPRTSTDTQYF.

This clonotype occurred a few times. In nucleotides, the CDR3 is TGTGCCAGCAGTCCCCAGGGACAGGTTAAATTAGAGCAGTTCTTC. It specifies CASSPQGQVKLEQFF. The rearrangement uses TRBV7-2 and TRBJ2-1; 8 bases are a match to TRBD1. CDR1 is SGHTA and CDR2 is FQGNSA in the germline V gene. J gave up 10 bases and V 6 bases, and 14 bases lay outside the gene matches. The CDR3 consists of 15 residues. Full variable domain (rest looked up from reference TRBV7-2 and TRBJ2-1): GAGVSQSPSNKVTEKGKDVELRCDPISGHTALYWYRQSLGQGLEFLIYFQGNSAPDKSGLPSDRFSAERTGGSVSTLTIQRTQQEDSAVYLCASSPQGQVKLEQFFGPGTRLTVL.

A few counts support this clonotype. The chain recombines TRBV12-3 or TRBV12-4 with TRBJ2-1, with 10 bases that match TRBD2. The CDR3 consists of 16 residues. V lost 6 bases and J lost 3; bases outside the gene matches: 8. The chain's CDR3 is CASSSRTSGDYNEQFF. The CDR3 nucleotides read TGTGCCAGCAGCTCTAGGACTAGCGGAGACTACAATGAGCAGTTCTTC.

The CDR3 is CASSARPGDTQYF. CDR3 coding DNA: TGTGCCAGCAGCGCTCGTCCAGGAGATACGCAGTATTTT. The chain recombines TRBV7-9 with TRBJ2-3; D is ambiguous. The V gene lost 5 bases and the J gene lost 5 bases, with 11 bases spanning the gap. Germline assignment: CDR1 SEHNR and CDR2 FQNEAQ (reference sequence). This CDR3 has 13 residues.

The J gene is TRBJ1-2, the V gene TRBV7-9; a possible D gene is TRBD1 (5 bases). Per the germline V gene, CDR1 is SEHNR and CDR2 is FQNEAQ (reference sequence). The length of the CDR3 is 13 residues. V was trimmed by 7 bases and J by 8 bases, leaving 17 bases between them. The CDR3 region has the DNA TGTGCCAGCAACCTACACGGTGAGGGGGGCTACACCTTC. This sequence encodes CASNLHGEGGYTF.

A few counts support this clonotype. The rearrangement joins TRBV7-2 to TRBJ1-6, with 9 bases identical to TRBD1. This CDR3 comprises 15 residues. V shed 5 bases, J shed 10 bases, and the junction held 9 bases outside the gene matches. Germline V gene lookup returns CDR1 SGHTA and CDR2 FQGNSA. The CDR3 spells CASSPKGQGGSPLHF. The DNA of the CDR3 is TGTGCCAGCAGCCCAAAGGGACAGGGCGGATCACCCCTCCACTTT.

This clonotype was observed many times. The V and J genes are TRBV5-1 and TRBJ2-3, with no clear D. This CDR3 region has 14 residues. V was trimmed by 0 bases and J by 4 bases, leaving 9 bases between them. The V gene's germline CDR1 is SGHRS and CDR2 YFSETQ. The CDR3 here is CASSLGAGSDTQYF. The CDR3 nucleotides are TGCGCCAGCAGCTTGGGAGCCGGTTCAGATACGCAGTATTTT.

This clonotype has only a few counts. V usage is TRBV5-1 and J usage is TRBJ2-3, with D possibly being TRBD2 (5 bases). Trimming pared 0 bases from V and 12 bases from J, leaving 17 bases between. This CDR3 has 14 residues. The germline gives CDR1 SGHRS, CDR2 YFSETQ. The CDR3 sequence is CASSLGQEESVQYF. CDR3 nucleotides: TGCGCCAGCAGCTTGGGGCAGGAGGAGAGCGTACAGTATTTT.

The chain carries TRBV4-1 and TRBJ1-5; tentative D call: TRBD1 (6 bases). CDR3 size: 19 residues. CDR1 is MGHRA, CDR2 YSYEKL, per germline. The ends were cut back, 1 base at V and 3 bases at J, with 22 bases in the middle. In DNA form, the CDR3 reads TGCGCCAGCAGCCAAGTAATAGGAGCAATAGGGGGTTTCAATCAGCCCCAGCATTTT. Translating gives CASSQVIGAIGGFNQPQHF.

The chain uses TRBV7-8 and TRBJ2-1, with TRBD1 matching 9 bases. With 0 bases clipped from V and 7 bases from J, the junction kept 10 bases outside the gene matches. The CDR3 has 17 residues. Per the germline V gene, CDR1 is SGHVS and CDR2 is FQNEAQ. The CDR3 bases are TGTGCCAGCAGCTTAGCCTTCCGGGACAGGGTTGGGAATGAGCAGTTCTTC. Amino acid sequence: CASSLAFRDRVGNEQFF.

The sample holds many counts of this clonotype. The genes are TRBV13 and TRBJ2-1; 7 bases agree with TRBD2. J was trimmed by 5 bases and V by 6 bases; bases with no gene match: 4. The CDR3 has 13 residues. Germline CDR1 PRHDT, CDR2 FYEKMQ (reference sequence). The CDR3 sequence is CASSWGLNNEQFF. The CDR3 DNA is TGTGCCAGCAGTTGGGGACTAAACAATGAGCAGTTCTTC.

In its sample, this clonotype was seen a few times. V gene TRBV6-2 or TRBV6-3 combines with J gene TRBJ2-3; no clear D gene. V was clipped by 0 bases and J by 2 bases, with 3 bases between them. This CDR3 has 13 residues. Germline CDR1 MNHEY, CDR2 SVGEGT. CDR3 sequence: CASSYSHTDTQYF. As DNA, the CDR3 is TGTGCCAGCAGTTACTCTCACACAGATACGCAGTATTTT.

This clonotype was detected ten times or more. V is TRBV7-2 and J is TRBJ2-5; the D is unclear. Germline V gene sequence: CDR1 SGHTA, CDR2 FQGNSA. V was pared by 1 base and J by 6 bases, with 3 bases between. This CDR3 is 11 amino acids long. The CDR3 region has the DNA TGTGCCAGCAGCTTAGAAAAGACCCAGTACTTC. This sequence encodes CASSLEKTQYF.

The chain employs TRBV28 and TRBJ2-4, with D unresolved. Trimming pared 2 bases from V and 2 bases from J, leaving 10 bases between. Germline V gene sequence: CDR1 MDHEN, CDR2 SYDVKM. The CDR3 is 15 residues long. The CDR3 reads CASSLDELTKNIQYF. The CDR3, as DNA: TGTGCCAGCAGTTTAGATGAGTTAACCAAAAACATTCAGTACTTC.

This clonotype was seen a few times. In DNA, the CDR3 is TGTGCCAGCAGCTTAGAAGAACAGCCCCAGCATTTT. Residues: CASSLEEQPQHF. V usage is TRBV7-9 and J usage is TRBJ1-5; D is ambiguous. The V end lost 1 base, the J end lost 7 bases, and 5 bases lay between the germline ends. Per the germline V gene, CDR1 is SEHNR and CDR2 is FQNEAQ (reference sequence). This CDR3 spans 12 amino acids.

The chain employs TRBV7-2 and TRBJ1-6; tentative D call: TRBD1 (5 bases). This CDR3 is built from 14 residues. The V gene's germline CDR1 is SGHTA and CDR2 FQGNSA. V shed 11 bases and J shed 8 bases, with 19 bases lying between them. For the CDR3, the DNA is TGTGCCGAGATCCTGGGGCCCAATTATTCACCCCTCCACTTT. This codes for CAEILGPNYSPLHF.

This clonotype was recorded at least ten times. A read error may account for a junction end that differs from germline. The chain has TRBV7-9 and TRBJ1-6; 7 nucleotides align to TRBD1. Germline values: CDR1 SEHNR, CDR2 FQNEAQ (reference sequence). The CDR3 consists of 15 residues. The DNA of the CDR3 is TGTGCCAGCAGCCACCCGGACAGGACTAATTCACCCCCCCACTTT. Translating it yields CASSHPDRTNSPPHF.

The V and J genes are TRBV27 and TRBJ2-2, with 7 bases aligning to TRBD1. The germline CDR1 and CDR2 sequences are MNHEY and SMNVEV (reference sequence). With 6 bases clipped from V and 0 bases from J, the junction kept 4 bases outside the gene matches. The CDR3 has 15 residues. CDR3 in DNA: TGTGCCAGCAGGAAGGGACAGACGAACACCGGGGAGCTGTTTTTT. Amino acids: CASRKGQTNTGELFF.

The V call is TRBV29-1, the J call TRBJ2-1; 12 nucleotides agree with TRBD2. The CDR3 spans 15 residues. The germline V gene encodes CDR1 SQVTM and CDR2 ANQGSEA. The V segment lost 5 bases and the J segment 7 bases; nucleotides outside the gene matches: 9. CDR3 amino acids: CSVTPTSGRSNEQFF. The CDR3 DNA reads TGCAGCGTTACCCCGACTAGCGGGAGATCGAATGAGCAGTTCTTC.

This chain links TRBV12-3 or TRBV12-4 with TRBJ1-2, with D perhaps matching TRBD1 (5 bases). CDR3 length equals 15 residues. Trimming took 4 bases from V and 4 from J, leaving 16 bases between them. The CDR3 DNA reads as TGTGCCAGCAGTTCAAATCACCGCGGGGGCTATGGCTACACCTTC. Amino acids: CASSSNHRGGYGYTF.

The V and J genes are TRBV7-9 and TRBJ2-5, with D possibly matching TRBD1 (5 bases). With the DNA end fitting TRBJ2-7 better, the J assignment may be wrong. The CDR3 has 14 amino acids. Per the germline V gene, CDR1 is SEHNR and CDR2 is FQNEAQ (reference sequence). CDR3 sequence reads: CASSLRTFPCEQYF. DNA for the CDR3: TGTGCCAGCAGCTTAAGGACATTTCCCTGCGAGCAGTACTTC.

This clonotype came up many times. The V gene is TRBV3-1, the J gene TRBJ2-5, with a tentative D call TRBD2 (6 bases). Trimming pared 5 bases from V and 11 bases from J, leaving 21 bases between. CDR3 size: 14 residues. The germline V gene has CDR1 LGHDT and CDR2 YNNKEL (reference sequence). CDR3 sequence: CASSTSGTPLLQYF. CDR3 nucleotide sequence: TGTGCCAGCAGCACCTCCGGGACTCCGCTTCTGCAGTACTTC.